This T cell receptor beta chain derives from a study of response to subunit inactivated influenza vaccine. For this clonotype: The antigen is unknown. A much larger clonotype is one base distant, so this may be a read error.

Study-wide results and caveats: Few new T cells, the authors suggested, are recruited by each seasonal influenza vaccination.

V was trimmed by 5 bases and J by 5 bases, leaving 14 bases between them. Germline V gene sequence: CDR1 SGHAT, CDR2 FQNNGV. This CDR3 is built from 14 residues. TCRdb re-derived calls from the RT-PCR reads in MiXCR, one entry per CDR3 protein. Here the sample spans 650,000 or so distinct CDR3 sequences, around 13% being singletons. The clonotype originates from a man in his fifties or sixties who received an inactivated influenza vaccine. Sample: PBMCs from blood, taken approximately 15 days before vaccination. V and J are TRBV11-2 and TRBJ2-3; D is undetermined. The CDR3 is CASSPPRLRDTQYF. CDR3 in DNA: TGTGCCAGCAGCCCGCCGAGATTAAGAGATACGCAGTATTTT.